These T cell receptor beta chains were read from a single sample in a study of T cells in Graves' hyperthyroidism and ophthalmopathy. MiXCR, run by TCRdb on the multiplex PCR reads, gives a single entry per CDR3 protein. The sample gives 500,000 to 750,000 distinct CDR3 sequences, 13% to 15% of which show up once; over 6% is in the top ten. The sample was blood. The receptors shown here come from a woman between 18 and 30 years old with Graves' ophthalmopathy. Each CDR3 is given with its conserved first and last residue. D genes are given only for firm matches. The listing skips clone size in some rows; elsewhere it reads once, few, many or a size class.

J gene: TRBJ2-5; V gene: TRBV6-1; clone size: few; D gene: TRBD2; CDR3 protein: CASSQGLAGGQETQYF; CDR3 DNA: TGTGCCAGCAGTCAGGGACTAGCGGGAGGCCAAGAGACCCAGTACTTC
J gene: TRBJ2-3; V gene: TRBV25-1; clone size: NA; D gene: TRBD2; CDR3 protein: CASSEYPLSGASTDTQYF; CDR3 DNA: TGTGCCAGCAGTGAATACCCCCTCAGCGGGGCAAGCACAGACACGCAGTATTTT
J gene: TRBJ1-5; V gene: TRBV20-1; clone size: many; D gene: TRBD1; CDR3 protein: CSASPRGNQPQHF; CDR3 DNA: TGCAGTGCTAGTCCCAGGGGGAATCAGCCCCAGCATTTT
J gene: TRBJ1-1; V gene: TRBV12-5; clone size: NA; D gene: NA; CDR3 protein: CASGLNVAIGAFF; CDR3 DNA: TGTGCTAGTGGTTTGAATGTTGCCATAGGAGCTTTCTTT
J gene: TRBJ2-7; V gene: TRBV7-2; clone size: many; D gene: TRBD2; CDR3 protein: CASSPRTSGSGAEQYF; CDR3 DNA: TGTGCCAGCAGCCCCCGCACTAGCGGGAGTGGTGCCGAGCAGTACTTC
J gene: TRBJ1-2; V gene: TRBV30; clone size: many; D gene: NA; CDR3 protein: CAWSSFRADNNYGYTF; CDR3 DNA: TGTGCCTGGAGTTCCTTCCGGGCCGATAATAACTATGGCTACACCTTC
J gene: TRBJ2-1; V gene: TRBV2; clone size: many; D gene: TRBD2; CDR3 protein: CASSVSAGGPSFEQFF; CDR3 DNA: TGTGCCAGCAGTGTGAGTGCGGGAGGGCCGTCATTTGAGCAGTTCTTC
J gene: TRBJ2-5; V gene: TRBV20-1; clone size: many; D gene: NA; CDR3 protein: CSGDTQETQYF; CDR3 DNA: TGCAGTGGGGACACCCAAGAGACCCAGTACTTC
J gene: TRBJ2-7; V gene: TRBV20-1; clone size: NA; D gene: TRBD2; CDR3 protein: CSGRRLAGGYYEQYF; CDR3 DNA: TGCAGTGGGAGAAGACTAGCGGGAGGTTATTACGAGCAGTACTTC
J gene: TRBJ2-2; V gene: TRBV5-6; clone size: NA; D gene: NA; CDR3 protein: CASSLPLSGELFF; CDR3 DNA: TGTGCCAGCAGCTTGCCTCTGAGCGGGGAGCTGTTTTTT
J gene: TRBJ2-5; V gene: TRBV7-3; clone size: many; D gene: NA; CDR3 protein: CASSLNGGETQYF; CDR3 DNA: TGTGCCAGCAGCTTAAATGGAGGAGAGACCCAGTACTTC
J gene: TRBJ1-5; V gene: TRBV6-1; clone size: NA; D gene: NA; CDR3 protein: CASSPGYEGYQPQHF; CDR3 DNA: TGTGCCAGCAGCCCGGGATATGAGGGGTATCAGCCCCAGCATTTT
J gene: TRBJ1-2; V gene: TRBV15; clone size: NA; D gene: TRBD1; CDR3 protein: CATSRDQGDYTF; CDR3 DNA: TGTGCCACCAGCAGAGATCAGGGGGACTACACCTTC
J gene: TRBJ2-4; V gene: TRBV4-1; clone size: NA; D gene: TRBD1; CDR3 protein: CASTPGTAIAKNIQYF; CDR3 DNA: TGCGCCAGCACCCCGGGGACAGCGATAGCCAAAAACATTCAGTACTTC
J gene: TRBJ2-5; V gene: TRBV19; clone size: NA; D gene: TRBD2; CDR3 protein: CASSMLAGAGETQYF; CDR3 DNA: TGTGCCAGTAGTATGCTAGCGGGAGCGGGGGAGACCCAGTACTTC
J gene: TRBJ1-1; V gene: TRBV3-1; clone size: many; D gene: TRBD1; CDR3 protein: CASTTSDRGTEAFF; CDR3 DNA: TGTGCCAGCACAACGTCCGACAGGGGGACTGAAGCTTTCTTT
J gene: TRBJ2-5; V gene: TRBV18; clone size: many; D gene: NA; CDR3 protein: CASSPPIEETQYF; CDR3 DNA: TGTGCCAGCTCACCACCGATCGAGGAGACCCAGTACTTC
J gene: TRBJ2-7; V gene: TRBV20-1; clone size: many; D gene: TRBD2; CDR3 protein: CSARVGGSGPSDEQYF; CDR3 DNA: TGCAGTGCTAGAGTAGGCGGGAGCGGGCCGAGCGACGAGCAGTACTTC
J gene: TRBJ2-7; V gene: TRBV9; clone size: many; D gene: TRBD2; CDR3 protein: CASSEGLAGGTSYEQYF; CDR3 DNA: TGTGCCAGCAGCGAGGGGCTAGCGGGAGGAACCTCCTACGAGCAGTACTTC
J gene: TRBJ1-5; V gene: TRBV20-1; clone size: many; D gene: NA; CDR3 protein: CSARATDSYSNQPQHF; CDR3 DNA: TGCAGTGCTAGGGCTACGGACAGTTATAGCAATCAGCCCCAGCATTTT
J gene: TRBJ2-1; V gene: TRBV10-3; clone size: many; D gene: TRBD2; CDR3 protein: CATRGGLAGGPDNEQFF; CDR3 DNA: TGTGCCACCCGTGGAGGGCTAGCGGGAGGGCCGGATAATGAGCAGTTCTTC
J gene: TRBJ1-2; V gene: TRBV18; clone size: many; D gene: TRBD1; CDR3 protein: CASSPVQGAATF; CDR3 DNA: TGTGCCAGCTCACCAGTACAGGGGGCCGCCACCTTC
J gene: TRBJ2-2; V gene: TRBV5-1; clone size: few; D gene: TRBD2; CDR3 protein: CASSPGRATGELFF; CDR3 DNA: TGCGCCAGCAGCCCCGGGAGGGCCACCGGGGAGCTGTTTTTT
J gene: TRBJ2-7; V gene: TRBV29-1; clone size: many; D gene: TRBD2; CDR3 protein: CSVGGQGGSGSPRDFEQYF; CDR3 DNA: TGCAGCGTTGGGGGCCAGGGAGGGAGCGGGAGTCCCCGGGACTTCGAGCAGTACTTC
J gene: TRBJ2-5; V gene: TRBV3-1; clone size: few; D gene: TRBD2; CDR3 protein: CASSLAGSVETQYF; CDR3 DNA: TGTGCCAGCAGCCTAGCGGGAAGTGTGGAGACCCAGTACTTC
J gene: TRBJ2-3; V gene: TRBV12-3/TRBV12-4; clone size: many; D gene: TRBD1; CDR3 protein: CASSPGTGVADTQYF; CDR3 DNA: TGTGCCAGCAGCCCCGGGACAGGGGTTGCAGATACGCAGTATTTT
J gene: TRBJ2-1; V gene: TRBV3-1; clone size: few; D gene: TRBD1; CDR3 protein: CASSQTGTGSNEQFF; CDR3 DNA: TGTGCCAGCAGCCAAACCGGGACAGGGAGCAATGAGCAGTTCTTC
J gene: TRBJ2-1; V gene: TRBV7-9; clone size: many; D gene: NA; CDR3 protein: CASSLALKNNEQFF; CDR3 DNA: TGTGCCAGCAGCTTAGCGCTGAAAAACAATGAGCAGTTCTTC
J gene: TRBJ2-5; V gene: TRBV27; clone size: many; D gene: NA; CDR3 protein: CASSFGPFDGTQYF; CDR3 DNA: TGTGCCAGCAGTTTCGGTCCCTTTGATGGGACCCAGTACTTC